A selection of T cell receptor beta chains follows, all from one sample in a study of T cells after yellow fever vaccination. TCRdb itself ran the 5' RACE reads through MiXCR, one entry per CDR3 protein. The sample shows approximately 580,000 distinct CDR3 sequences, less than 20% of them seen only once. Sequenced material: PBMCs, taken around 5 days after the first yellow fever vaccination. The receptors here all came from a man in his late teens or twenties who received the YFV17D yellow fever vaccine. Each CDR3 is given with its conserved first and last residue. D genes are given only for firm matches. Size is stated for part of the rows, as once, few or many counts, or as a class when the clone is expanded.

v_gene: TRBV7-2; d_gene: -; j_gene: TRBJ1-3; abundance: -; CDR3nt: TGTGCCAGCAGCTTAGAGGACGGTGGAAACACCATATATTTT; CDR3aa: CASSLEDGGNTIYF
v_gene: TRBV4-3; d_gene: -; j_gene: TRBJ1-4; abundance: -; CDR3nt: TGCGCCAGCAGCCAAGAGGGGGGGTATGAAAAACTGTTTTTT; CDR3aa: CASSQEGGYEKLFF
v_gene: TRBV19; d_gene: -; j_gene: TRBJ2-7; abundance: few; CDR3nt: TGTGCCAGTAGACTCGACCGGGACGGCTCCTACGAGCAGTACTTC; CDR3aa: CASRLDRDGSYEQYF
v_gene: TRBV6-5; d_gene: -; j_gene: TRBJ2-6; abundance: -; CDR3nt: TGTGCCAGCAGTTACTCGAAACTGCGCCCTTCGGCCAACGTCCTGACTTTC; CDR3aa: CASSYSKLRPSANVLTF
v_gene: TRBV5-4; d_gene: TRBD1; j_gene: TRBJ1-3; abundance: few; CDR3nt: TGTGCCAGCAGCCCGGACAGGGGATACGGAAACACCATATATTTT; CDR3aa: CASSPDRGYGNTIYF
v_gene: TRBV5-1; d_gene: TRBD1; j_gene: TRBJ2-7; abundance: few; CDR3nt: TGCGCCAGCAGCTCATGGACAGGGGAGAGGAGTGAGCAGTACTTC; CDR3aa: CASSSWTGERSEQYF
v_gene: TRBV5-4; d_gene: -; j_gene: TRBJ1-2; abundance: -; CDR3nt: TGTGCCAGCAGCTTGGGAATCGGGGGGGCCACGAGGCCTGACTATGGCTACACCTTC; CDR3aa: CASSLGIGGATRPDYGYTF
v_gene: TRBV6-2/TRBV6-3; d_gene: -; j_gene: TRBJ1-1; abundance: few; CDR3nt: TGTGCCAGCATCGACGTGGCCAGGCGCGGGTTAAACACTGAAGCTTTCTTT; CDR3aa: CASIDVARRGLNTEAFF
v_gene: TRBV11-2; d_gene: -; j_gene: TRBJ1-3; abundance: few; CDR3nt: TGTGCCAGCAGCTTGCTACAAGGACTTGGAAACACCATATATTTT; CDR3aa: CASSLLQGLGNTIYF
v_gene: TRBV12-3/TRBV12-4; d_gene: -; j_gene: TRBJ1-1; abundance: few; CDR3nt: TGTGCCAGCAGTTTAAGGGGGAGACCTGAAGCTTTCTTT; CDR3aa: CASSLRGRPEAFF
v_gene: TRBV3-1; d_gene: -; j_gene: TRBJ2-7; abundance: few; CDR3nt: TGTGCCAGCAGCCAAGGGCAGGCGTCCTACGAGCAGTACTTC; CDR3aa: CASSQGQASYEQYF
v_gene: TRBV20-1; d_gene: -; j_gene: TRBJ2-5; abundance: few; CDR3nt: TGCAGTGCCCTACCAAACAGGTTGGAGACCCAGTACTTC; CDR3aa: CSALPNRLETQYF
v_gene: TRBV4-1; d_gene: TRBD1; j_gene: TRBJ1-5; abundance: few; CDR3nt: TGCGCCAGCAGCCAAAACGAGGGGGCGAGTCAGCCCCAGCATTTT; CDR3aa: CASSQNEGASQPQHF
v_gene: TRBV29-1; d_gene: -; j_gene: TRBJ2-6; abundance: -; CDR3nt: TGCAGCTCAATATCTGGGGCCAACGTCCTGACTTTC; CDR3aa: CSSISGANVLTF
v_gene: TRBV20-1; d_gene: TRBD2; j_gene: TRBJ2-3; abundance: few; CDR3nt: TGCAGTGCTAGAAGAGCGGGGGGCCAGGCAGATACGCAGTATTTT; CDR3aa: CSARRAGGQADTQYF
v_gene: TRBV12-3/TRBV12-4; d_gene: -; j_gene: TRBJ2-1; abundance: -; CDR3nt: TGTGCCAGCAACCCGGGGGGCTTATACTCCTACAATGAGCAGTTCTTC; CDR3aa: CASNPGGLYSYNEQFF
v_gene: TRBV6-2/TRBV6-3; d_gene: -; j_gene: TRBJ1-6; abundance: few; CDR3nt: TGTGCCAGCCGCGAGTACAGAAAGTCTTCACCCCTCCACTTT; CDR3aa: CASREYRKSSPLHF
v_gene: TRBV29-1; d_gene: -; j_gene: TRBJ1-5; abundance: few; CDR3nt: TGCAGCGTTGGTGGGGCAGACAATCAGCCCCAGCATTTT; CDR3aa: CSVGGADNQPQHF
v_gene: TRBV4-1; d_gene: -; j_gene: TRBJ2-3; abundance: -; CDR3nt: TGCGCCAGCAGCCAAGGGCGGGGCGGGGAGTTCATGGATACGCAGTATTTT; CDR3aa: CASSQGRGGEFMDTQYF
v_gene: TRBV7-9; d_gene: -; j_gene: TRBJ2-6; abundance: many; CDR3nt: TGTGCCAGCAGCCCACCTGGGGCCAACGTCCTGACTTTC; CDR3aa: CASSPPGANVLTF
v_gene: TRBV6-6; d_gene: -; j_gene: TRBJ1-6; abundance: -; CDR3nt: TGTGCCAGCAGCCACCAACCGAATTCACCCCTCCACTTT; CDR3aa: CASSHQPNSPLHF
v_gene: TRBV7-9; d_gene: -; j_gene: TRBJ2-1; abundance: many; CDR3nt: TGTGCCAGCAGCTTGGGTCTTAACTCCTACAATGAGCAGTTCTTC; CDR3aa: CASSLGLNSYNEQFF
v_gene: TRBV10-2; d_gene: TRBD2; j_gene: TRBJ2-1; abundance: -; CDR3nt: TGCGCCAGCAGTGGGACGACTAGCGGTCTCTACAATGAGCAGTTCTTC; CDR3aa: CASSGTTSGLYNEQFF
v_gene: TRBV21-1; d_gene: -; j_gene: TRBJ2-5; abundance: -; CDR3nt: TGTGCCAGCAGCAAATCCACGAATCTAGCGGGGCAAGAGACCCAGTACTTC; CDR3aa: CASSKSTNLAGQETQYF
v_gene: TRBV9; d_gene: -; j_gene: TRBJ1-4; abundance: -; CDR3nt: TGTGCCAGCAGCGTAGGGACGGACCTTAATGAAAAACTGTTTTTT; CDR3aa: CASSVGTDLNEKLFF
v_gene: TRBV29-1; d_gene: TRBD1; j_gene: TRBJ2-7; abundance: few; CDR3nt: TGCAGCGTACCCGGGACAGGGGGCTTTTACGAGCAGTACTTC; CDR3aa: CSVPGTGGFYEQYF
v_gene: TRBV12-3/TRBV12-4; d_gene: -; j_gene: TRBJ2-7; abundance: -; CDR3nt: TGTGCCAGCAGTCAGAACCTTCGAACATACGAGCAGTACTTC; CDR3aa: CASSQNLRTYEQYF
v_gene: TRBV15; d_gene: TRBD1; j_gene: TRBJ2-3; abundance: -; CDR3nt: TGTGCCACCTACAGGGGGGGCACAGATACGCAGTATTTT; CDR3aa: CATYRGGTDTQYF
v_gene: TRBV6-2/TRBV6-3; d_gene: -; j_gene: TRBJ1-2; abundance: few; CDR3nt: TGTGCCAGCAGTTACGGGCAGTATGGCTACACCTTC; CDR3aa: CASSYGQYGYTF
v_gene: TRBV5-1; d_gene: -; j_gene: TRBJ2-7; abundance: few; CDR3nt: TGCGCCAGCAGCTCGCGACTCTCCTACGAGCAGTACTTC; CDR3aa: CASSSRLSYEQYF
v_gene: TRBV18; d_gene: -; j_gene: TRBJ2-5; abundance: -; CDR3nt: TGTGCCAGCTCCCCGGACCGGTCGGGACACCAAGGGACCCAGTACTTC; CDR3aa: CASSPDRSGHQGTQYF
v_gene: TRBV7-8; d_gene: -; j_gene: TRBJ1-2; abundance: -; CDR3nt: TGTGCCAGCAGCTTTACAGGGTCCCAACCTATCCTTAACTATGGCTACACCTTC; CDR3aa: CASSFTGSQPILNYGYTF
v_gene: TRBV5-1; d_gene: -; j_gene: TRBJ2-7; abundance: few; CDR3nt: TGCGCCAGCAGCTTGGGGTCTCAGCACTACGAGCAGTACTTC; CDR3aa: CASSLGSQHYEQYF
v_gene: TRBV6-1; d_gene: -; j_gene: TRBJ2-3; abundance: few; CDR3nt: TGTGCCAGCAGCCACGACACCACGGGAGTCCGGAGAGATACGCAGTATTTT; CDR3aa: CASSHDTTGVRRDTQYF
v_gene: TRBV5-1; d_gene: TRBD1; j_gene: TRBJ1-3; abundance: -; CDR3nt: TGCGCCAGCAGCGAAGGGGGCTCGGCTGGAAACACCATATATTTT; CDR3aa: CASSEGGSAGNTIYF
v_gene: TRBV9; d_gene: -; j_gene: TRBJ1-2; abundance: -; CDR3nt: TGTGCCAGCAGCGGACACAGGGAAGGCTACACCTTC; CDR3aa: CASSGHREGYTF
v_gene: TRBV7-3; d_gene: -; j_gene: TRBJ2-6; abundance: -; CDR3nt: TGTGCCAGCAGCTTAAGCGCCGCCTTCTCTGGGGCCAACGTCCTGACTTTC; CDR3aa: CASSLSAAFSGANVLTF
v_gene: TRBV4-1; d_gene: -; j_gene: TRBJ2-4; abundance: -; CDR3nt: TGCGCCAGCAGCCAAGATGGGGGATACGAAAACATTCAGTACTTC; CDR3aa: CASSQDGGYENIQYF
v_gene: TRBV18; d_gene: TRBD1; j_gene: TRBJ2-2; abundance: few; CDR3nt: TGTGCCAGCTCACCGCCGACAGGGACCACCGGGGAGCTGTTTTTT; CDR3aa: CASSPPTGTTGELFF
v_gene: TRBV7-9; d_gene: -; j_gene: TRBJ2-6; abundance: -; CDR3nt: TGTGCCAGCAATTATGGGGCCAACGTCCTGACTTTC; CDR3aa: CASNYGANVLTF
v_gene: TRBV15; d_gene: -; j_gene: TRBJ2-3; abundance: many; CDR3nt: TGTGCCACCAGCAGAGCCAGGGACAAAGATACGCAGTATTTT; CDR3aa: CATSRARDKDTQYF
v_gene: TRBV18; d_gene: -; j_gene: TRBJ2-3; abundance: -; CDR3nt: TGTGCCAGCTCACCACTCGCGGTGGATCTCGATACGCAGTATTTT; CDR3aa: CASSPLAVDLDTQYF
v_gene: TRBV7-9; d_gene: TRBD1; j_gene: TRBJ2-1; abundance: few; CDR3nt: TGTGCCAGCAGCCTCCGGGACAGGGTCACCTACAATGAGCAGTTCTTC; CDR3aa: CASSLRDRVTYNEQFF